What follows is one T cell receptor (beta chain) and its context. No antigen is known for it. This specimen belongs to a study of response to subunit inactivated influenza vaccine. The study's findings and limits: The authors suggested that every seasonal influenza vaccination recruits few new T cells.

TCRdb re-derived calls from the RT-PCR reads in MiXCR, one entry per CDR3 protein. Altogether 650,000 to 800,000 distinct CDR3 sequences are present, less than 20% being singletons, with the ten largest covering under 13%. The sequence was collected from a man aged 50 to 59 who received an inactivated influenza vaccine. Material: PBMCs from blood, obtained roughly 5 days after vaccination.

The CDR3 region has the DNA TGTGCCAGCTCACCTAGGGACCGGACGAACACCGGGGAGCTGTTTTTT. It codes for CASSPRDRTNTGELFF. The rearrangement joins TRBV18 to TRBJ2-2; D is perhaps TRBD1 or TRBD2 (5 bases each). This CDR3 region has 16 residues. The V gene's germline CDR1 is KGHSH and CDR2 LQKENI. Trimming left V 3 bases short and J 0 bases short, with 11 bases between.